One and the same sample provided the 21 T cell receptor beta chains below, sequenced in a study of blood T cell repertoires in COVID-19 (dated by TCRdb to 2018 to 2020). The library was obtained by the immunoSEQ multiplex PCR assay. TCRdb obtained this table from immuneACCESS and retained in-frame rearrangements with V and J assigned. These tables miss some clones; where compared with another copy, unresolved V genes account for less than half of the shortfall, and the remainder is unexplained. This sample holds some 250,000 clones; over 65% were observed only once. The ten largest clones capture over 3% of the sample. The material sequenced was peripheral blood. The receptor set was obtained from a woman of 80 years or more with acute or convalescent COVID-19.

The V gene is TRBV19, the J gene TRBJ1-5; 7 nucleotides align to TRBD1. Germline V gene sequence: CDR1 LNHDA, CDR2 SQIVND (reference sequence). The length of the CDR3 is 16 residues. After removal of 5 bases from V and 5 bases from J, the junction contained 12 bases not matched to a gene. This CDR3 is CASSPRGQFRDQPQHF. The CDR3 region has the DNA TGTGCCAGTAGTCCCCGGGGACAGTTCCGTGATCAGCCCCAGCATTTT.

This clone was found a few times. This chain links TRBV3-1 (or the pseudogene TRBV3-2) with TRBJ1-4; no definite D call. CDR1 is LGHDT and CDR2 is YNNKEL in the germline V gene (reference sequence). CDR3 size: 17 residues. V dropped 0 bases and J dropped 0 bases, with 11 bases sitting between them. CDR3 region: CASSQEGRRATNEKLFF. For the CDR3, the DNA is TGTGCCAGCAGCCAAGAAGGCAGGCGTGCAACTAATGAAAAACTGTTTTTT.

The chain's CDR3 is CASSSQVILGQYF. The CDR3, as DNA: TGTGCCAGCAGCTCTCAGGTTATTTTGGGGCAGTACTTC. The chain is built from TRBV7-2 and TRBJ2-7; D unclear. This CDR3 region has 13 residues. The germline V gene encodes CDR1 SGHTA and CDR2 FQGNSA. V was clipped by 4 bases and J by 9 bases, with 16 bases between them.

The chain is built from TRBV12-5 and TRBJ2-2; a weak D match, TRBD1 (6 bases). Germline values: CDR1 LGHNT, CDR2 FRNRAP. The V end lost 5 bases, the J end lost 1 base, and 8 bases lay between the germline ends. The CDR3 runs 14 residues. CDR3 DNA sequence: TGTGCTAGTGGTATGGGACAGAACACCGGGGAGCTGTTTTTT. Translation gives CASGMGQNTGELFF.

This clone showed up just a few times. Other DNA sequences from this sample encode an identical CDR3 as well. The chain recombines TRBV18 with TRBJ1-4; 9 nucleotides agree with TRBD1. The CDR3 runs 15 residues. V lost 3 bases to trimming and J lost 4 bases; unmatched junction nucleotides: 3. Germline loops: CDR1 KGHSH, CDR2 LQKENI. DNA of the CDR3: TGTGCCAGCTCACCTGGGACAGGGCTTAATGAAAAACTGTTTTTT. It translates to CASSPGTGLNEKLFF.

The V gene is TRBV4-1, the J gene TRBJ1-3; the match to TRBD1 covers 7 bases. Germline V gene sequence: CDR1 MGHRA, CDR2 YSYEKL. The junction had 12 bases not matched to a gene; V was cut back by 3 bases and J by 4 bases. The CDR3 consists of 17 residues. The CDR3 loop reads CASSQGTYRGWGNTIYF. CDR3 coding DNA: TGCGCCAGCAGCCAGGGTACTTACAGGGGTTGGGGAAACACCATATATTTT.

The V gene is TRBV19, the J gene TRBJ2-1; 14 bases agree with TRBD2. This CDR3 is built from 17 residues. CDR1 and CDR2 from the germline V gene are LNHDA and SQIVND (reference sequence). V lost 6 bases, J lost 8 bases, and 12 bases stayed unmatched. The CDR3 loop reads CASRAGGLAGGSHEQFF. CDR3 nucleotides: TGTGCCAGTAGGGCCGGTGGACTAGCGGGAGGATCCCATGAGCAGTTCTTC.

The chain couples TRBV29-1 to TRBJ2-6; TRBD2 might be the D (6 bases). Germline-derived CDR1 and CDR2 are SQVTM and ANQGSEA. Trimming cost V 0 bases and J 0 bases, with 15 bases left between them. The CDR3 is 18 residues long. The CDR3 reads CSVEDPNRGSSGANVLTF. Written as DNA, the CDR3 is TGCAGCGTTGAAGATCCAAACCGGGGGAGCTCTGGGGCCAACGTCCTGACTTTC.

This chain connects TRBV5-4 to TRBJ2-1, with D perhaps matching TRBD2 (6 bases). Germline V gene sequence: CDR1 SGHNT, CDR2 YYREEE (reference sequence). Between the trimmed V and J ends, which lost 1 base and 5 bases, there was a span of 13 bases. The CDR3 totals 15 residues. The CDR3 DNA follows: TGTGCCAGCAGCTTGATCCGGGAGCGACACAATGAGCAGTTCTTC. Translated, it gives CASSLIRERHNEQFF.

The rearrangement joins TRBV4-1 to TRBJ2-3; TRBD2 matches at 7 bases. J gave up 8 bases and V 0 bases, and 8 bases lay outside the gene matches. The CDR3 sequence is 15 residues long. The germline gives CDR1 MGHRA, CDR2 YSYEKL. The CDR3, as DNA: TGCGCCAGCAGCCAAGAGATTGGCGAGCGGGGTACGCAGTATTTT. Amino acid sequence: CASSQEIGERGTQYF.

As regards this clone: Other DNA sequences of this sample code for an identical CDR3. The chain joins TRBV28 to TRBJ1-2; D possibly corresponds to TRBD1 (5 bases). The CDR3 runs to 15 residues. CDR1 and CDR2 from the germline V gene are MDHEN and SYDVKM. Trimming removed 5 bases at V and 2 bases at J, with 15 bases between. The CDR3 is CASSPGGGRNYGYTF. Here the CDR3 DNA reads TGTGCCAGCAGTCCGGGGGGGGGACGGAACTATGGCTACACCTTC.

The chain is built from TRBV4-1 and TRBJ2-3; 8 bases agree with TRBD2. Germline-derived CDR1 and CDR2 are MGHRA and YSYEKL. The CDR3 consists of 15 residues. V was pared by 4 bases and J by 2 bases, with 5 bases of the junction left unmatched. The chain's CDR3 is CASSRVAGPTDTQYF. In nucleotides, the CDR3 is TGCGCCAGCAGCCGGGTAGCGGGGCCCACAGATACGCAGTATTTT.

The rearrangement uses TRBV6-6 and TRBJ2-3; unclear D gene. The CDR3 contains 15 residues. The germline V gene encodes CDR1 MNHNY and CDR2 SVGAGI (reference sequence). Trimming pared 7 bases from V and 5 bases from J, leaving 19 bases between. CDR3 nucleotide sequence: TGTGCCAGCATCTCGACTGCGACCGAGCGAGATACGCAGTATTTT. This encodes CASISTATERDTQYF.

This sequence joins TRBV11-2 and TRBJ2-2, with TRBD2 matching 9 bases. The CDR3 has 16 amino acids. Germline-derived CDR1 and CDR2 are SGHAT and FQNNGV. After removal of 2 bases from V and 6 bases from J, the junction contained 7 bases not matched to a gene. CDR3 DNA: TGTGCCAGCAGCTTACTACGCGGGAGGGCCGCCGGGGAGCTGTTTTTT. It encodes CASSLLRGRAAGELFF.

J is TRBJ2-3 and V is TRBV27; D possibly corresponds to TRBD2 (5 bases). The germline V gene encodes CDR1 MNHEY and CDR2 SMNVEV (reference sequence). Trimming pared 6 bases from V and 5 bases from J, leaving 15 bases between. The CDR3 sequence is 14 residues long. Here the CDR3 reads CASRDPPREDTQYF. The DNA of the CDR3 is TGTGCCAGCAGGGACCCTCCCCGGGAAGATACGCAGTATTTT.

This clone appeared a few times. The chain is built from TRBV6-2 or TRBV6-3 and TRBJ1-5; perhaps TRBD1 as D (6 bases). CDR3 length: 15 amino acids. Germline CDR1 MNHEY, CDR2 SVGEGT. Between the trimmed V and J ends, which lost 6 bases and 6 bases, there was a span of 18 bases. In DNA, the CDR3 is TGTGCCAGCAGCCCCCAGGGGAGAGGGATTCAGCCCCAGCATTTT. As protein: CASSPQGRGIQPQHF.

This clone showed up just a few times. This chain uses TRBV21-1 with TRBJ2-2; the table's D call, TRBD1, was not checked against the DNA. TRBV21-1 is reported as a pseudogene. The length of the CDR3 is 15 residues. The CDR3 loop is CASSKGTGSTGELFF. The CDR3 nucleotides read TGTGCCAGCAGCAAGGGGACAGGGTCCACCGGGGAGCTGTTTTTT.

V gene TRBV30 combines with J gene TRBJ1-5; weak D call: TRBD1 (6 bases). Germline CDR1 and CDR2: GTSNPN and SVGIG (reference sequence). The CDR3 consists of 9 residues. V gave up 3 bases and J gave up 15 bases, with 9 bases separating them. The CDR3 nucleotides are TGTGCCTGGAGCGACAGGAGGCATTTT. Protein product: CAWSDRRHF.

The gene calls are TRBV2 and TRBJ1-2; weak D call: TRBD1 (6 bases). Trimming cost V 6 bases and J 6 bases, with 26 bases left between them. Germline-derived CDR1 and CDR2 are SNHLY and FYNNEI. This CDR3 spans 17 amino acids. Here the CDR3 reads CASRVALLYRKGDGYTF. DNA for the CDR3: TGTGCCAGCAGGGTCGCCCTATTATACAGGAAGGGGGATGGCTACACCTTC.

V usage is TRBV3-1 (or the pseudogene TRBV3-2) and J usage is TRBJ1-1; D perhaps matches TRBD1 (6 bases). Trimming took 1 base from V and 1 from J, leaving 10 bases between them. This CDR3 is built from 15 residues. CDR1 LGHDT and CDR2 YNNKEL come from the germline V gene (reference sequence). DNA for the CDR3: TGTGCCAGCAGCCAAGCGGACAGACCGAACACTGAAGCTTTCTTT. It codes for CASSQADRPNTEAFF.

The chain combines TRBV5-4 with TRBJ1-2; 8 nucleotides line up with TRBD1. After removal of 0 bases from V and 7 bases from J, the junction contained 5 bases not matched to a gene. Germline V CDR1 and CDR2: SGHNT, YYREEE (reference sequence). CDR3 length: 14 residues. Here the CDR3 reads CASSLGRGQSGYTF. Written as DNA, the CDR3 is TGTGCCAGCAGCTTGGGCAGGGGGCAAAGTGGCTACACCTTC.